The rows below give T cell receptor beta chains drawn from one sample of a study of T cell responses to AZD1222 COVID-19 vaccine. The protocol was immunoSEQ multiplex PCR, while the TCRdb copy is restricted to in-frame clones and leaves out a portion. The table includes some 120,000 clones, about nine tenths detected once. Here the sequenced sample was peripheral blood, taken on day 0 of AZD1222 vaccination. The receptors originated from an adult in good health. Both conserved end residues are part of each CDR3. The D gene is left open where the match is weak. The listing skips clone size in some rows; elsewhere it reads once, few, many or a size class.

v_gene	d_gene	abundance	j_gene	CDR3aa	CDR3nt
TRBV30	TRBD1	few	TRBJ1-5	CAWSRTGGSNQPQHF	TGTGCCTGGAGTCGGACAGGGGGCTCCAATCAGCCCCAGCATTTT
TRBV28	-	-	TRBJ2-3	CASSLAPDTQYF	TGTGCCAGCAGTTTGGCGCCAGATACGCAGTATTTT
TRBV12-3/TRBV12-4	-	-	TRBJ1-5	CASRRGVRQPQHF	TGTGCCAGCAGGCGAGGGGTCCGGCAGCCCCAGCATTTT
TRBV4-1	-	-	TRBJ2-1	CASSPQGLSRNYEQFF	TGCGCCAGCAGCCCCCAGGGCCTTTCCCGCAATTATGAGCAGTTCTTC
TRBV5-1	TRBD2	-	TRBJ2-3	CASSLGGLAADTQYF	TGCGCCAGCAGCTTGGGGGGACTAGCGGCAGATACGCAGTATTTT
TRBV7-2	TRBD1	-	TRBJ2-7	CASSQTGTGTEEQYF	TGTGCCAGCAGCCAAACCGGGACAGGGACTGAGGAGCAGTACTTC
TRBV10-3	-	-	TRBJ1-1	CAIRGRQANTEAFF	TGTGCCATCAGAGGTCGACAGGCGAACACTGAAGCTTTCTTT
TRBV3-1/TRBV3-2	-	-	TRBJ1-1	CASRGSVNTEAFF	TGTGCCAGCAGAGGCAGTGTGAACACTGAAGCTTTCTTT
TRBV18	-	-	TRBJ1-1	CASSVDRHTEAFF	TGTGCCAGCTCAGTCGACAGACACACTGAAGCTTTCTTT
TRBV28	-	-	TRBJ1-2	CASSFDDPSAYGYTF	TGTGCCAGCAGTTTTGATGACCCATCAGCCTATGGCTACACCTTC
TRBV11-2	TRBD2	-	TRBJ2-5	CASSFTSGTGGETQYF	TGTGCCAGCAGCTTTACTAGCGGGACGGGGGGAGAGACCCAGTACTTC
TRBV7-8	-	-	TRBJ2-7	CASSRTSTPSYEQYF	TGTGCCAGCAGCCGAACAAGTACTCCATCCTACGAGCAGTACTTC
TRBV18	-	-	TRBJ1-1	CASSPPSRGNTEAFF	TGTGCCAGCTCACCACCCTCGCGAGGGAACACTGAAGCTTTCTTT
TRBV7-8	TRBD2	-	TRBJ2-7	CASSLALPGLAGGTYEQYF	TGTGCCAGCAGCTTAGCCCTTCCGGGACTAGCGGGGGGAACCTACGAGCAGTACTTC
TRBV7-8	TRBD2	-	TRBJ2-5	CASSLPLTSGEQETQYF	TGTGCCAGCAGCTTGCCCCTGACTAGCGGGGAACAGGAGACCCAGTACTTC
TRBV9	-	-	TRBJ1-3	CASSAYPRNTIYF	TGTGCCAGCAGCGCATACCCGCGAAACACCATATATTTT
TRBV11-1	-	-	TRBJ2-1	CASSLFLNEQFF	TGTGCCAGCAGCTTATTTCTTAATGAGCAGTTCTTC
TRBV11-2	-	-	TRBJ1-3	CASSLVGSGNTIYF	TGTGCCAGCAGCTTAGTGGGCTCTGGAAACACCATATATTTT
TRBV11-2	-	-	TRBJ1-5	CASSFGQWGQPQHF	TGTGCCAGCAGCTTCGGACAGTGGGGTCAGCCCCAGCATTTT
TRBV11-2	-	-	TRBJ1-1	CASSLVKGTEAFF	TGTGCCAGCAGCTTAGTTAAGGGCACTGAAGCTTTCTTT
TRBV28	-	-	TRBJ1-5	CASSLSHNGQPQHF	TGTGCCAGCAGTTTATCCCACAATGGGCAGCCCCAGCATTTT
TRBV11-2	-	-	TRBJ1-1	CASSPDHQWTVNTEAFF	TGTGCCAGCAGCCCCGACCACCAATGGACAGTGAACACTGAAGCTTTCTTT
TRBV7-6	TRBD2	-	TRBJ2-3	CASSRSGTSATDTQYF	TGTGCCAGCAGCCGTTCCGGGACTAGCGCAACAGATACGCAGTATTTT
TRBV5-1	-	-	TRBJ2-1	CASSIAPGSFNEQFF	TGCGCCAGCAGCATCGCCCCGGGATCCTTCAATGAGCAGTTCTTC
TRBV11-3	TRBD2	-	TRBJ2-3	CASRGGGGPASGDTDTQYF	TGTGCCAGCCGCGGAGGGGGGGGCCCGGCTAGCGGGGATACAGATACGCAGTATTTT
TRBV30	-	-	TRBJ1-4	CAWSVMGNNEKLFF	TGTGCCTGGAGTGTTATGGGAAATAATGAAAAACTGTTTTTT
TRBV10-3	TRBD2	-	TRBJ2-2	CAIWQSGGATGELFF	TGTGCCATCTGGCAAAGCGGGGGGGCCACCGGGGAGCTGTTTTTT
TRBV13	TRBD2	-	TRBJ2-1	CASSRRETSGGFF	TGTGCCAGCAGCCGAAGAGAGACTAGCGGGGGGTTCTTC
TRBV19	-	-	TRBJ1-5	CASSTAHSNQPQHF	TGTGCCAGTAGTACAGCCCATAGCAATCAGCCCCAGCATTTT
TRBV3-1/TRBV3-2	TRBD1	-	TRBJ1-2	CASSQDQGASGYGYTF	TGTGCCAGCAGCCAAGATCAGGGGGCGAGTGGGTATGGCTACACCTTC
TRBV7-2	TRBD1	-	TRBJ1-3	CASSLGTGYFSGNTIYF	TGTGCCAGCAGCTTGGGGACAGGATACTTCTCTGGAAACACCATATATTTT
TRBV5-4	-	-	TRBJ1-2	CASSPVGTRYGYTF	TGTGCCAGCAGTCCCGTCGGGACAAGATATGGCTACACCTTC
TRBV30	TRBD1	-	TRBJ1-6	CAWSTGGLNSPLHF	TGTGCCTGGAGTACAGGGGGCCTTAATTCACCCCTCCACTTT
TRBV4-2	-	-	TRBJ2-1	CASSLDAGHQRNEQFF	TGTGCCAGCAGCCTCGACGCGGGACATCAGAGGAATGAGCAGTTCTTC
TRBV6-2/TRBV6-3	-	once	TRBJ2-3	CASSSAGSGTDTQYF	TGTGCCAGCAGTTCCGCCGGGAGTGGAACAGATACGCAGTATTTT
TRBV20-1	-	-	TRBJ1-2	CSARPGDGYTF	TGCAGTGCACGCCCCGGGGATGGCTACACCTTC
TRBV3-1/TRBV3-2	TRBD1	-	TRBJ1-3	CASSPLTGGSGNTIYF	TGTGCCAGCAGCCCTCTAACAGGGGGCTCTGGAAACACCATATATTTT
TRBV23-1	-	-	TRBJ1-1	CASSQPTGEDTEAFF	TGCGCCAGCAGTCAACCGACGGGGGAAGACACTGAAGCTTTCTTT
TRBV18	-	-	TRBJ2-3	CASSQDRSDTQYF	TGTGCCAGCTCACAAGACCGATCGGATACGCAGTATTTT
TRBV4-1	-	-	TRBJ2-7	CASSQGASITSYEQYF	TGCGCCAGCAGCCAAGGGGCGTCTATAACCTCCTACGAGCAGTACTTC
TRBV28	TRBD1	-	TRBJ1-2	CASSSGQGTYGYTF	TGTGCCAGCAGTTCGGGACAGGGGACCTATGGCTACACCTTC
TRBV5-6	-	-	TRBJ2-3	CASSLGRWESTDTQYF	TGTGCCAGCAGCTTGGGTCGGTGGGAGAGCACAGATACGCAGTATTTT
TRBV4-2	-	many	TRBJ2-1	CASSQPQGDNEQFF	TGTGCCAGCAGCCAACCACAGGGCGACAATGAGCAGTTCTTC
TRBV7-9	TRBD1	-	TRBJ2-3	CASSPGTVTDTQYF	TGTGCCAGCAGCCCCGGGACAGTTACAGATACGCAGTATTTT
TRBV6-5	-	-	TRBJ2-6	CASTDLGANVLTF	TGTGCCAGCACAGACTTAGGGGCCAACGTCCTGACTTTC
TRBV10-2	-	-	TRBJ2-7	CASSEARFEQYF	TGCGCCAGCAGTGAAGCCCGCTTCGAGCAGTACTTC
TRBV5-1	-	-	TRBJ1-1	CASSYLLGNTEAFF	TGCGCCAGCAGTTACCTGTTAGGAAACACTGAAGCTTTCTTT
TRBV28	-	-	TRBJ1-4	CASSQAAATNEKLFF	TGTGCCAGCTCCCAAGCGGCAGCAACTAATGAAAAACTGTTTTTT
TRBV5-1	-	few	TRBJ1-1	CASSLDLTEAFF	TGCGCCAGCAGCCTAGACCTCACTGAAGCTTTCTTT
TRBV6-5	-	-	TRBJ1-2	CASSYQLGGYGYTF	TGTGCCAGCAGTTACCAGTTGGGGGGATATGGCTACACCTTC
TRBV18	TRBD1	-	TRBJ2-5	CASSPRGQQETQYF	TGTGCCAGCTCACCTAGGGGACAGCAAGAGACCCAGTACTTC
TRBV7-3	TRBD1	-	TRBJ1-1	CASSRQGEGEAFF	TGTGCCAGCTCCCGACAGGGAGAGGGAGAAGCTTTCTTT
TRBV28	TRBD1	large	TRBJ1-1	CASYDRGTMNTEAFF	TGTGCCAGCTATGACAGGGGGACGATGAACACTGAAGCTTTCTTT
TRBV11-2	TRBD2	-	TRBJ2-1	CASSSHLGLAELYNEQFF	TGTGCCAGCAGCTCCCACCTGGGACTAGCGGAGCTTTACAATGAGCAGTTCTTC